This record covers a single TCR beta chain. As yet, its antigen is unknown. The source of the sample is a study of shared clonotypes between healthy human individuals. Selected positively for CCR7 and CD45RO-negative, naive CD8 cells excluded terminally differentiated effector memory CD45RA+ cells. Study-wide results and caveats: Naive subsets usually exceeded memory subsets in estimated richness.

Using immunoSEQ multiplex PCR, the repertoire was profiled, and TCRdb retains in-frame clones only, with some absent. The sample has around 2,000,000 clones; 90% to 95% are singletons. The TCR sequence derives from a young man in good health. Some clones in this sample may be carry-over from other donors' samples. Material: naive CD8+ T cells from PBMCs.

The CDR3 loop is CASSLRLGGHSYEQYF. CDR3 sequence (DNA): TGTGCCAGCAGCTTACGGTTAGGGGGCCACTCCTACGAGCAGTACTTC. V gene TRBV7-2 combines with J gene TRBJ2-7, with 7 bases aligning to TRBD1. The CDR3 is made up of 16 amino acids. Unmatched junction bases numbered 7, after V lost 2 bases and J lost 0 bases. Germline V gene sequence: CDR1 SGHTA, CDR2 FQGNSA.